A selection of T cell receptor beta chains follows, all from one sample in a study of primary melanoma T cells and metastatic recurrence. Profiling relied on immunoSEQ multiplex PCR, and the TCRdb table lists in-frame clones only, not all of them. The sample has approximately 1,000 clones, around four fifths seen once. The sequencing input was melanoma tumor tissue. All receptors derive from a human donor with melanoma. CDR3s include the opening cysteine and the closing phenylalanine or tryptophan. A D gene is named only where the DNA matches it firmly. Clone size is given for some rows only: seen once, a few or many times, or a class if the clone is expanded.

-	TRBV18	TRBJ1-2	-	CASFQQGFYGYTF	TGTGCCAGCTTTCAACAGGGATTCTATGGCTACACCTTC
-	TRBV19	TRBJ1-5	TRBD1	CASSIDRWGQGTNQPQHF	TGTGCCAGTAGTATAGATAGATGGGGACAGGGTACCAATCAGCCCCAGCATTTT
-	TRBV11-3	TRBJ2-5	-	CASSSGAPQETQYF	TGTGCCAGCAGCTCTGGAGCGCCACAAGAGACCCAGTACTTC
-	TRBV19	TRBJ2-1	-	CASSLDSSISYNEQFF	TGTGCCAGTAGTCTCGACAGTTCCATCTCCTACAATGAGCAGTTCTTC
once	TRBV16	TRBJ2-4	TRBD1	CASSHPWTGKGAKNIQYF	TGTGCCAGCAGCCATCCATGGACAGGGAAGGGGGCCAAAAACATTCAGTACTTC
-	TRBV19	TRBJ1-1	-	CASNPPGTHSEAFF	TGTGCCAGTAATCCCCCAGGGACCCATAGTGAAGCTTTCTTT
few	TRBV14	TRBJ1-4	-	CASSPASTILEKLFF	TGTGCCAGCAGCCCAGCGTCTACTATACTTGAAAAACTGTTTTTT
-	TRBV29-1	TRBJ1-1	-	CSVVWGNTEAFF	TGCAGCGTTGTTTGGGGGAACACTGAAGCTTTCTTT
-	TRBV12-5	TRBJ2-1	-	CASGPGTDNEQFF	TGTGCTAGTGGTCCCGGGACGGACAATGAGCAGTTCTTC
few	TRBV6-8	TRBJ2-2	TRBD2	CASSPNLAGVGGELFF	TGTGCCAGCAGCCCGAACCTAGCGGGGGTTGGCGGGGAGCTGTTTTTT
-	TRBV11-1	TRBJ1-4	TRBD1	CASSLGQGAQQWEKLFF	TGTGCCAGCAGCTTAGGGCAGGGGGCGCAACAGTGGGAAAAACTGTTTTTT
-	TRBV6-8	TRBJ1-4	-	CASSSYRDEKLFF	TGTGCCAGCAGTTCCTACAGGGACGAAAAACTGTTTTTT